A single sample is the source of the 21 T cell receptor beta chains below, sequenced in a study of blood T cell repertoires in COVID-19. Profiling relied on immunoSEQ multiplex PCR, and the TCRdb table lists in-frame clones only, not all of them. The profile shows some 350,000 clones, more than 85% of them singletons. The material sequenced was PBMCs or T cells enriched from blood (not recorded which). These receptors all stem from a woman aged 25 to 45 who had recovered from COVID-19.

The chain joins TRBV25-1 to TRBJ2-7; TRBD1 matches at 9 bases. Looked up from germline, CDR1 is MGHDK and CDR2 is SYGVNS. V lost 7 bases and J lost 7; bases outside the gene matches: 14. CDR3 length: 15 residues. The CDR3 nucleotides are TGTGCCAGCAATCCCGCCGGGACAGGGTTCGTTGAGCAGTACTTC. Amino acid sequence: CASNPAGTGFVEQYF.

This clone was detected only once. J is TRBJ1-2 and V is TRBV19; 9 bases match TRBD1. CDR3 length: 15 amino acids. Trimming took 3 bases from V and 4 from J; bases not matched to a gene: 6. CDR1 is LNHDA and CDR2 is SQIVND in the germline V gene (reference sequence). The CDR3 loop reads CASSMGQGWFYGYTF. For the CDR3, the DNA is TGTGCCAGTAGTATGGGACAGGGATGGTTCTATGGCTACACCTTC.

This CDR3 is CAWTGQMNTEAFF. The CDR3 coding sequence is TGTGCCTGGACCGGACAGATGAACACTGAAGCTTTCTTT. The chain combines TRBV30 with TRBJ1-1, with D tentatively TRBD1 (6 bases). Germline V gene lookup returns CDR1 GTSNPN and CDR2 SVGIG (reference sequence). Trimming cost V 4 bases and J 0 bases, with 9 bases left between them. The length of the CDR3 is 13 residues.

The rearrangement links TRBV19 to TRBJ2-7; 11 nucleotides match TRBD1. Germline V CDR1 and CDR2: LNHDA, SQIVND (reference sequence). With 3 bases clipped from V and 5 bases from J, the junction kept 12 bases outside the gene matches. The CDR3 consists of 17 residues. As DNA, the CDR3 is TGTGCCAGTAGTATGGAAGGGGGGACAGGGGGAATCGACGAGCAGTACTTC. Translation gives CASSMEGGTGGIDEQYF.

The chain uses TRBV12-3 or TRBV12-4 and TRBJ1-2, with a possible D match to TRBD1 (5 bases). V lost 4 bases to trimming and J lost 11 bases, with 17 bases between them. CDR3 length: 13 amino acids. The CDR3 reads CASSSMGLEPYTF. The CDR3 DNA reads TGTGCCAGCAGTTCTATGGGACTGGAGCCTTACACCTTC.

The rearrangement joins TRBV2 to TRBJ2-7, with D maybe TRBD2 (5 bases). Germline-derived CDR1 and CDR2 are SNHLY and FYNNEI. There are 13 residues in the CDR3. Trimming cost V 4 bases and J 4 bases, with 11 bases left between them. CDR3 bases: TGTGCCAGCAGTGTGGGAGATGGGTACGAGCAGTACTTC. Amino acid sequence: CASSVGDGYEQYF.

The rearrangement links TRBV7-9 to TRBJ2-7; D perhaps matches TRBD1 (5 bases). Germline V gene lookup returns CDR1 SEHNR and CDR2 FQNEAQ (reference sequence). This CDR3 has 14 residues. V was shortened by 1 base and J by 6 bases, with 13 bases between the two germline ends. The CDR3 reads CASSLVEQGGEQYF. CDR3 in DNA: TGTGCCAGCAGCTTAGTAGAGCAGGGTGGCGAGCAGTACTTC.

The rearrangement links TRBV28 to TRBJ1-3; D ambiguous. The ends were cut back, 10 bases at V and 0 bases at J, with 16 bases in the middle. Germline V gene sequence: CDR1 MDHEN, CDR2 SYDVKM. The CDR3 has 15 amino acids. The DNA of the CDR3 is TGTGCCACCCGGGAGGGCGGTGACTCTGGAAACACCATATATTTT. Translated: CATREGGDSGNTIYF.

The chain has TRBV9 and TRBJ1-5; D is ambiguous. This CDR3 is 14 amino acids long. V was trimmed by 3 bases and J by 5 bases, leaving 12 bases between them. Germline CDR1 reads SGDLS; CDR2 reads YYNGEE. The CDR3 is CASSAVSTDQPQHF. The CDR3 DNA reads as TGTGCCAGCAGCGCCGTCTCAACAGATCAGCCCCAGCATTTT.

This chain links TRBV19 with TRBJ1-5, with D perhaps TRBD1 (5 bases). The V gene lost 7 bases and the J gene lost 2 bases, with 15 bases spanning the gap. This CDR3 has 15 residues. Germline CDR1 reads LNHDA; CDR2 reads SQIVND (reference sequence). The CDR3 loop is CASTGTSGGNQPQHF. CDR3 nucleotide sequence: TGTGCCAGTACCGGGACTTCTGGCGGCAATCAGCCCCAGCATTTT.

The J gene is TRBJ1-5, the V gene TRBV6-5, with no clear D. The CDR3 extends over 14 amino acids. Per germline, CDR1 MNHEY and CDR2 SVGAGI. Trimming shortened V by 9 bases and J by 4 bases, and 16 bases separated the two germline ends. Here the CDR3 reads CASSGSGLNQPQHF. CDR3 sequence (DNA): TGTGCCAGTTCGGGGTCCGGGTTGAATCAGCCCCAGCATTTT.

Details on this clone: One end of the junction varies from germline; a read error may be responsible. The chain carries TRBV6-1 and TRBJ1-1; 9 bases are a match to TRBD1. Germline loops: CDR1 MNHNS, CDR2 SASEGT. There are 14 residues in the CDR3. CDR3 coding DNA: TGTGCCAGCAGTGAAGCTCAACCCAGACAGGGGGGAGGCTTT. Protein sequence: CASSEAQPRQGGGF.

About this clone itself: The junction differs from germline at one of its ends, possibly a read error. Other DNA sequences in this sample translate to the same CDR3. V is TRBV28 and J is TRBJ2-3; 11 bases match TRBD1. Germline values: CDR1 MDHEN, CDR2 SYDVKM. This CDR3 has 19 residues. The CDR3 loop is CASSFPALDRGQGTDTQYF. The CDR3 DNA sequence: TGTGCCAGCAGTTTTCCTGCCCTGGACAGGGGGCAGGGCACAGATACACAGTATTTT.

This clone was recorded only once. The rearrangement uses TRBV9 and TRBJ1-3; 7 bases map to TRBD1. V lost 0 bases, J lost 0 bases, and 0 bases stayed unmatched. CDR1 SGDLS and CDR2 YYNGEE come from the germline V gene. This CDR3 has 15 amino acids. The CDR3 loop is CASSVGQGSGNTIYF. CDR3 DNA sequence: TGTGCCAGCAGCGTAGGACAGGGCTCTGGAAACACCATATATTTT.

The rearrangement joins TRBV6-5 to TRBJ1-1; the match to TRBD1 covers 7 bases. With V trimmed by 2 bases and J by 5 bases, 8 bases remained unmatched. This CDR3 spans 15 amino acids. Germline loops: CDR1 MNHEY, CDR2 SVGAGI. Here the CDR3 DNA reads TGTGCCAGCAGTTACCGGTCAGGGGGGACGACTGAAGCTTTCTTT. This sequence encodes CASSYRSGGTTEAFF.

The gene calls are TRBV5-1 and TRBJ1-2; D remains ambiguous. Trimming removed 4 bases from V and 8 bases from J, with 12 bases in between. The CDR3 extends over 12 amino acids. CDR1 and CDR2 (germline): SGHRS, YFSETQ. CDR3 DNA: TGCGCCAGCAGCCTGGGCCCTCAGGGCTACACCTTC. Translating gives CASSLGPQGYTF.

The CDR3, as DNA: TGTGCCAGCAGCGGCGACAATCGGGGCTACACCTTC. It specifies CASSGDNRGYTF. V and J are TRBV6-5 and TRBJ1-2; D is unclear. V dropped 6 bases and J dropped 8 bases, with 13 bases sitting between them. The CDR3 extends over 12 amino acids. The V gene's germline CDR1 is MNHEY and CDR2 SVGAGI.

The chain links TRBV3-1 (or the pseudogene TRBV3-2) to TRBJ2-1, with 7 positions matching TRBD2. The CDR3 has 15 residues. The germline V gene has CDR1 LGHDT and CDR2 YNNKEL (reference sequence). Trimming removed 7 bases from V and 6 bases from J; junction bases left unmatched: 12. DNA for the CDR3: TGTGCCAGCACACTATCGGGGGAGGGGAGCAATGAGCAGTTCTTC. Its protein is CASTLSGEGSNEQFF.

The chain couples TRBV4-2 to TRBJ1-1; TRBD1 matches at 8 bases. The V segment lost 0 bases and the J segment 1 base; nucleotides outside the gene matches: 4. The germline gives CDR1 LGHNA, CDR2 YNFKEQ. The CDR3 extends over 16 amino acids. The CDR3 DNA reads TGTGCCAGCAGCCAAGATCCGGGGACAGGGAACACTGAAGCTTTCTTT. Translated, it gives CASSQDPGTGNTEAFF.

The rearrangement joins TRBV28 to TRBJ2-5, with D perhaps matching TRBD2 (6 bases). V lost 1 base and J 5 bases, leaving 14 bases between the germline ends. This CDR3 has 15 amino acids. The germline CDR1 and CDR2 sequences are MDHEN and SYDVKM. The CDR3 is CASSLSPGRAETQYF. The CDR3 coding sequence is TGTGCCAGCAGTTTATCGCCCGGGAGAGCGGAGACCCAGTACTTC.

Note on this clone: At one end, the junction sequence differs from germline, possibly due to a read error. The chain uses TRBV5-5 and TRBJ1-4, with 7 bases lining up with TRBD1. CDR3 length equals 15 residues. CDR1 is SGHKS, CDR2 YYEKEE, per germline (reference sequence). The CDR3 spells CASSLVEGAKEKLFF. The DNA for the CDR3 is TGTGCCAGCAGCTTGGTAGAGGGGGCTAAAGAAAAACTGTTTTTT.